A single T cell receptor (beta chain) is shown here with its context. The target of this receptor is not known. Per-base qualities were not stored, and no clone one base away is much larger. Trimming removed 3 bases from V and 4 bases from J; the gene matches leave 6 bases unexplained. CDR1 and CDR2, looked up from the germline V gene (reference sequence), are DFQATT and SNEGSKA. Including cysteine and phenylalanine, the CDR3 has 14 amino acids. The entry retains the CDR3 DNA only, 42 bases that are in frame from base 1. This specimen belongs to a study of blood T cell repertoires in COVID-19 (dated by TCRdb to 2019 to 2021). Turning to the overall study: Samples from collaborators originated in the United States, Italy and Spain and spanned both the acute and convalescent phases of COVID-19. The repertoires were made available in a free public database intended to serve as a resource for research on the immune response to SARS-CoV-2. Nearly every sample came with metadata listing a de-identified subject ID, COVID-19 status, age in years and sex. Subjects who had been exposed to COVID-19, were actively infected with it, or had recovered from it provided the deeply sampled blood TCRbeta repertoires that made up the dataset. Where available, HLA class I and class II types were obtained from metadata supplied by the sample provider rather than from assay-based typing. The samples were drawn from two sources: the first 160 participants of the ongoing ImmuneRACE study, and 1,000 to 1,500 subjects contributed by 6 global collaborators. The prospective study material was composed of cDNA or gDNA derived from T cells, B-cell-depleted T cells, or PBMCs.

TCRbeta CDR3 regions were amplified from genomic DNA by means of the immunoSEQ Assay, a bias-controlled multiplex PCR. Turning to the authors' computational methods: The number of nucleated cells in each sample was estimated from the amplification of reference gene primers within the assay. To quantify the absolute abundance of each unique TCRbeta CDR3 rearrangement, sequence reads were collapsed and filtered. For each sample, productive Simpson clonality was calculated as the square root of Simpson's diversity index across productive rearrangements. Held by TCRdb, this immuneACCESS table contains in-frame sequences only and omits some clones. Under half of the omission traces to an unresolved V gene where checked; the cause of the rest is unknown. The D gene and trimming were derived from the DNA, and the V and J assignments and clone size from that table. This sample has about 250,000 clones in its table, and about 79% of those were observed once. Of the sample, about 10% falls within the top ten clones.

Each collaborating institution followed its own protocols to collect whole blood in K2EDTA tubes. For TCRbeta analysis, collaborator samples were shipped as frozen whole blood, as isolated PBMCs, or as DNA extracted from either sample type. What the authors observed across the whole study: Clinical and demographic metadata were provided uncurated, with the amount varying by source and participant.

Recombination connected TRBV20-1 to TRBJ1-5; TRBD1 matches 7 bases in the middle. The clonotype was recovered from a man at least 80 years old with acute or convalescent COVID-19. The sample consisted of peripheral blood. The CDR3: CSASRRGLNQPQHF. Here is the DNA: TGCAGTGCTAGTAGGAGGGGGCTTAATCAGCCCCAGCATTTT.